The entry that follows covers one TCR beta chain sequence. Its antigen target is currently unknown. No base-level quality is on record; no much larger clone is a single base apart. The same CDR3 arises from other DNA sequences in this sample as well. CD8 naive samples were CD45RO-negative cells positively selected for CCR7, giving a CD45RA+CCR7+ population that excluded TemRA cells. Healthy HIV-negative adults with no recently reported acute infections or vaccinations were included as donors. Every donor was a Caucasian adult residing in Nashville, Tennessee, USA. Blood was collected by leukapheresis, and PBMCs were isolated by Ficoll-Histopaque density gradient centrifugation and then cryopreserved in liquid nitrogen vapor phase. Analytical flow cytometry was used to check the purity and quantity of every magnetically sorted T cell population. Genomic DNA was isolated from each sorted fraction and quantified by UV absorbance on a Nanodrop 2000c.

For CDR1 and CDR2, the germline V gene lists MDHEN and SYDVKM. Measured from the cysteine to the phenylalanine, the CDR3 is 14 residues long. This entry keeps only the CDR3 DNA: 42 bases, framed from base 1. A distance of 8 bases separates the germline ends of V and J, which lose 1 base and 1 base respectively. This sample was included in a study of shared clonotypes between healthy human individuals (dated by TCRdb to the early 2020s). Regarding the study in general: The cohort included a few men and a couple of women between 18 and 49 years of age. For each donor, CD4 naive and CD4 memory were each run on three plates, CD8 naive on two plates, and CD8 memory on one plate. To estimate repertoire size and how much clonotypes are shared between individuals, the study performed deep sequencing of blood TCR repertoires from 4 to 6 healthy adults. Libraries were prepared and TCR repertoires were sequenced by different laboratories using diverse techniques, in order to increase sequencing depth and limit assay-specific biases. Each donor's leukapheresis produced roughly between about 0.9 and 9.5 billion PBMCs. The investigation overall reported the following: Pairwise subsampling led to the expectation that sequencing depth would affect the degree of clonotype sharing among donors. The genetic and exposure-history diversity represented was limited by the small number of donors. Sharing across several donors was observed for around 4.8% of naive CD4, 3% to 3.5% of naive CD8, 2% to 2.5% of memory CD4, and 0.4% of memory CD8 clonotypes. Sampling was restricted to blood, and TCR repertoires in tissues likely differ from the TCR repertoires found in blood. Higher generation probabilities were observed for clonotypes shared by all four sorted-subset donors than for non-shared clonotypes. Incomplete sequencing was indicated by rarefaction of sorted-subset datasets, despite the large sequencing depth. Larger estimated clonotype richness was generally found for naive subsets than for memory subsets.

Using the deep immunoSEQ assay, multiplex PCR amplified TCR CDR3 regions from genomic DNA. Genomic DNA extracted from each cell subset was distributed evenly over all wells of several immunoSEQ 96-well plates, and each plate served as one replicate. For sorted subsets, each replicate PCR was loaded with approximately 190 ng genomic DNA, equivalent to approximately 27,000 T cell genomes. The purified libraries were quantified using a Qubit 3.0 fluorometer, sized with a Bioanalyzer 2100, and then quantified again using the KAPA Library Quantification kit. Every immunoSEQ 96-well plate was sequenced on a separate single-read 150-cycle Illumina NextSeq 550 flow cell. Regarding the original processing steps: Because the immunoSEQ output included only junctional sequences and no quality scores, the filtering could not be the same as the filtering used for full-length reads. To assign V/J genes and CDR3, sequences were annotated against IMGT germline references using PyIR, a Python wrapper for IgBLAST v1.9. Any read was removed if the V/J assignment was weak (E-value above 1e-6), the CDR3 was missing, or the read contained stop codons, out-of-frame junctions, or ambiguous translated residues. A V3J clonotype was defined by an identical inferred V gene, J gene, and CDR3 amino acid sequence. To compute the percentage overlap between repertoires, the number of shared unique clonotypes was divided by the size of the smaller repertoire. RTK rarefaction, the Chao1 estimator, and Recon v2.1 estimates of unobserved clonotypes were used to assess repertoire richness. OLGA was used to compute generation probabilities for all TCRbeta clonotypes that the gDNA method yielded from several donors. The immuneACCESS repertoire file appears here via TCRdb, limited to in-frame rearrangements. These files lack a portion of the clones; in checked studies, under half of the deficit traces to unresolved V genes, and the cause of the others is not known. The V and J calls and the clone size are those of that table, but D and trimming were determined from the DNA. Present in this sample are hundreds of thousands of clones, approximately 96% of which were seen just once. Roughly 0.1% of the sample comes from the top ten.

This sequence uses TRBV28 and TRBJ2-7; no D gene can be assigned with confidence. Sequences were obtained from naive CD8+ T cells sorted from blood. The label giving this sample's cell subset or site can be read as: CD45RA+CCR7+. This clonotype originated in a woman in her thirties in good health. The DNA sequence follows: TGTGCCAGCAGTTTATACCGCGGTTCCTACGAGCAGTACTTC. Protein translation: CASSLYRGSYEQYF. The reference TRBV28 and TRBJ2-7 proteins fill in what lies around the CDR3, so the full variable domain reads DVKVTQSSRYLVKRTGEKVFLECVQDMDHENMFWYRQDPGLGLRLIYFSYDVKMKEKGDIPEGYSVSREKKERFSLILESASTNQTSMYLCASSLYRGSYEQYFGPGTRLTVT.